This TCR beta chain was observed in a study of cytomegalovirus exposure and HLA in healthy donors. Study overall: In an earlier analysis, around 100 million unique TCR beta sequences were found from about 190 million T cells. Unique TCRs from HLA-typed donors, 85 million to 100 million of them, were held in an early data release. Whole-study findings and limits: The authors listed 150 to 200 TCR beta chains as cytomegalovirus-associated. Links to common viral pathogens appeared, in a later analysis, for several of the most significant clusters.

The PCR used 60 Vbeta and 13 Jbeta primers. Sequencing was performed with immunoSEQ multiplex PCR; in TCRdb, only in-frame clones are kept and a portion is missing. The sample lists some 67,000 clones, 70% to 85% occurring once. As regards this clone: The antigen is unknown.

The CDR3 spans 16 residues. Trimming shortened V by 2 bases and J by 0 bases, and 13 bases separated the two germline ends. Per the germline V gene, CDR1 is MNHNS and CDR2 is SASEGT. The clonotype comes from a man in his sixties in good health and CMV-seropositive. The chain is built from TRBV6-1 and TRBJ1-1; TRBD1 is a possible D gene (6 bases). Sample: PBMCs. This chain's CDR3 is CASSERRGTMNTEAFF. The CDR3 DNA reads TGTGCCAGCAGTGAAAGAAGGGGGACGATGAACACTGAAGCTTTCTTT.